The 23 T cell receptor beta chains reported below all come from one sample, sequenced in a study of blood T cell repertoires in COVID-19. Profiled with immunoSEQ multiplex PCR; TCRdb holds only in-frame clones, not every one. Of around 74,000 clones in the sample, roughly nine tenths were seen once. Sequenced sample: peripheral blood. Receptor source: a woman older than 75 with active or convalescent COVID-19.

This chain connects TRBV9 to TRBJ2-7; a weak D match, TRBD1 (5 bases). This CDR3 has 13 amino acids. V was clipped by 3 bases and J by 5 bases, with 12 bases between them. Looked up from germline, CDR1 is SGDLS and CDR2 is YYNGEE. The CDR3 is CASSGPRGNEQYF. The CDR3, as DNA: TGTGCCAGCAGCGGACCTAGGGGTAACGAGCAGTACTTC.

The sample holds one count of this clone. The chain links TRBV4-3 to TRBJ2-1; possible D gene TRBD2, 6 bases. Germline CDR1 LGHNA, CDR2 YSLEER. Trimming stripped 2 bases from V and 6 bases from J, with 14 bases between. The CDR3 has 15 residues. This chain's CDR3 is CASSQLTSSSNEQFF. The DNA for the CDR3 is TGCGCCAGCAGCCAATTAACTAGCTCGTCCAATGAGCAGTTCTTC.

The V gene is TRBV28, the J gene TRBJ2-2, with D perhaps matching TRBD1 (6 bases). Trimming removed 6 bases at V and 0 bases at J, with 20 bases between. CDR1 is MDHEN, CDR2 SYDVKM, per germline. The CDR3 is made up of 18 amino acids. Here the CDR3 DNA reads TGTGCCAGCAGACCTTGGGATCCTGGACAGTCGAACACCGGGGAGCTGTTTTTT. It encodes CASRPWDPGQSNTGELFF.

This sequence joins TRBV9 and TRBJ1-5; the match to TRBD1 covers 10 bases. This CDR3 has 13 residues. Germline assignment: CDR1 SGDLS and CDR2 YYNGEE. With 7 bases clipped from V and 7 bases from J, the junction kept 5 bases outside the gene matches. The CDR3 loop is CASGQGVGQPQHF. The CDR3 DNA sequence: TGTGCCAGCGGACAGGGGGTAGGCCAGCCCCAGCATTTT.

DNA of the CDR3: TGTGCCAGCAGTTCCGGGAGCTATCAGCCCCAGCATTTT. Translated, it gives CASSSGSYQPQHF. The V call is TRBV27, the J call TRBJ1-5; no reliable D call. This CDR3 has 13 amino acids. Germline loops: CDR1 MNHEY, CDR2 SMNVEV (reference sequence). V lost 4 bases and J lost 5, with 9 bases in between.

The genes are TRBV6-5 and TRBJ1-1; no reliable D call. The CDR3 loop spans 15 amino acids. Germline CDR1 and CDR2: MNHEY and SVGAGI. Trimming removed 0 bases at V and 7 bases at J, with 15 bases between. Here the CDR3 DNA reads TGTGCCAGCAGTTACTCGGTGCGGGGTCCGAGTGAAGCTTTCTTT. Amino acids: CASSYSVRGPSEAFF.

The chain links TRBV14 to TRBJ2-7; TRBD1 agrees at 10 bases. J lost 2 bases, V lost 4 bases, and 2 bases had no gene match. Germline assignment: CDR1 SGHDN and CDR2 FVKESK. The CDR3 runs to 14 residues. Here the CDR3 reads CASSRTGGAYEQYF. In nucleotides, the CDR3 is TGTGCCAGCAGCCGGACAGGGGGGGCCTACGAGCAGTACTTC.

This chain connects TRBV28 to TRBJ2-5, with TRBD2 identical over 9 bases. The J segment lost 2 bases and the V segment lost 2 bases, leaving 9 bases of the junction unmatched. Per germline, CDR1 MDHEN and CDR2 SYDVKM. CDR3 size: 17 residues. Here the CDR3 DNA reads TGTGCCAGCAGTTTAAGGGGAAGAGCGGGGGGACAAGAGACCCAGTACTTC. Its translation is CASSLRGRAGGQETQYF. Together with reference TRBV28 and TRBJ2-5, the CDR3 gives the full variable domain: DVKVTQSSRYLVKRTGEKVFLECVQDMDHENMFWYRQDPGLGLRLIYFSYDVKMKEKGDIPEGYSVSREKKERFSLILESASTNQTSMYLCASSLRGRAGGQETQYFGPGTRLLVL.

The rearrangement links TRBV7-3 to TRBJ1-2; 7 nucleotides line up with TRBD1. This CDR3 has 13 residues. Germline lookup yields CDR1 SGHTA and CDR2 FQGTGA. Unmatched junction bases numbered 6, after V lost 5 bases and J lost 6 bases. The CDR3 DNA reads TGTGCCAGCAGCAAGAGGGGGCAGGATGGCTACACCTTC. Protein sequence: CASSKRGQDGYTF.

V usage is TRBV7-2 and J usage is TRBJ2-3; 8 nucleotides agree with TRBD2. J was trimmed by 3 bases and V by 5 bases; bases with no gene match: 4. The CDR3 consists of 14 residues. Germline lookup yields CDR1 SGHTA and CDR2 FQGNSA. This CDR3 reads CASSPRLATDTQYF. The CDR3 coding sequence is TGTGCCAGCAGCCCGCGACTAGCGACAGATACGCAGTATTTT.

J is TRBJ1-2 and V is TRBV5-1; D remains unclear. This CDR3 spans 15 amino acids. CDR1 SGHRS and CDR2 YFSETQ come from the germline V gene. With 0 bases removed from V and 4 bases from J, the gap between germline ends came to 13 bases. The DNA for the CDR3 is TGCGCCAGCAGCTTGGAGGGAGGTATTTCCTATGGCTACACCTTC. Protein: CASSLEGGISYGYTF.

The chain combines TRBV3-1 (or the pseudogene TRBV3-2) with TRBJ1-2, with TRBD1 as a possible D gene (5 bases). The CDR3 has 14 residues. Germline V CDR1 and CDR2: LGHDT, YNNKEL (reference sequence). V was trimmed by 3 bases and J by 8 bases, leaving 16 bases between them. The CDR3 DNA reads as TGTGCCAGCAGCCAGGCGGGACCGAAAACGGGCTACACCTTC. It is translated as CASSQAGPKTGYTF.

The chain has TRBV5-4 and TRBJ2-7; TRBD2 aligns across 7 bases. Germline lookup yields CDR1 SGHNT and CDR2 YYREEE (reference sequence). Trimming at V came to 5 bases and at J to 3 bases, leaving 5 bases not matched to a gene. The CDR3 has 13 residues. In DNA form, the CDR3 reads TGTGCCAGCAGGCAGCGGGGCCACTACGAGCAGTACTTC. Translation gives CASRQRGHYEQYF.

The CDR3: CASSPPYSNQPQHF. The CDR3 DNA follows: TGTGCCAGCTCACCACCGTATAGCAATCAGCCCCAGCATTTT. V gene TRBV18 combines with J gene TRBJ1-5; D unresolved. The CDR3 extends over 14 amino acids. Trimming shortened V by 0 bases and J by 0 bases, and 3 bases separated the two germline ends. Germline CDR1 KGHSH, CDR2 LQKENI.

DNA for the CDR3: TGTGCCAGCAGTATTAGACTAGCGGGGGGTAAAGAGACCCAGTACTTC. Protein: CASSIRLAGGKETQYF. The V gene is TRBV7-8, the J gene TRBJ2-5, with 13 positions matching TRBD2. The CDR3 has 16 amino acids. Trimming at V came to 6 bases and at J to 3 bases, leaving 7 bases not matched to a gene. Germline V CDR1 and CDR2: SGHVS, FQNEAQ. The full variable domain, in which reference TRBV7-8 and TRBJ2-5 provide the parts outside the CDR3, is GAGVSQSPRYKVAKRGQDVALRCDPISGHVSLFWYQQALGQGPEFLTYFQNEAQLDKSGLPSDRFFAERPEGSVSTLKIQRTQQEDSAVYLCASSIRLAGGKETQYFGPGTRLLVL.

The gene calls are TRBV27 and TRBJ1-1; 7 bases are shared with TRBD1. The CDR3 is 14 residues long. Per the germline V gene, CDR1 is MNHEY and CDR2 is SMNVEV (reference sequence). Losses at the gene ends were 2 bases for V and 5 bases for J; bases not matched to a gene: 5. CDR3 residues: CASSLVPGGTEAFF. CDR3 coding DNA: TGTGCCAGCAGTTTAGTCCCAGGGGGGACTGAAGCTTTCTTT.

This chain connects TRBV19 to TRBJ1-6, with no clear D. Germline V lookup: CDR1 LNHDA, CDR2 SQIVND (reference sequence). V lost 7 bases and J lost 5, with 9 bases in between. The CDR3 contains 13 residues. CDR3 sequence (DNA): TGTGCCAGTAATCCCGGAGATAATTCACCCCTCCACTTT. Amino acid sequence: CASNPGDNSPLHF. The variable domain in full, completed from reference TRBV19 and TRBJ1-6, reads DGGITQSPKYLFRKEGQNVTLSCEQNLNHDAMYWYRQDPGQGLRLIYYSQIVNDFQKGDIAEGYSVSREKKESFPLTVTSAQKNPTAFYLCASNPGDNSPLHFGNGTRLTVT.

This chain joins TRBV6-5 and TRBJ1-4; D gene uncertain. The germline V gene encodes CDR1 MNHEY and CDR2 SVGAGI. This CDR3 is 13 amino acids long. V lost 5 bases and J lost 7, with 11 bases in between. The CDR3 DNA sequence: TGTGCCAGCAGTCGAAACAGCTTTGAAAAACTGTTTTTT. Its protein product is CASSRNSFEKLFF.

This clone appeared a single time. The chain uses TRBV5-1 and TRBJ2-2; TRBD2 might be the D (6 bases). The ends were cut back, 5 bases at V and 0 bases at J, with 8 bases in the middle. The CDR3 contains 14 residues. Germline V CDR1 and CDR2: SGHRS, YFSETQ. This CDR3 is CASRGGANTGELFF. The CDR3, as DNA: TGCGCCAGCAGGGGCGGGGCGAACACCGGGGAGCTGTTTTTT. Full variable domain (missing parts from reference TRBV5-1 and TRBJ2-2): KAGVTQTPRYLIKTRGQQVTLSCSPISGHRSVSWYQQTPGQGLQFLFEYFSETQRNKGNFPGRFSGRQFSNSRSEMNVSTLELGDSALYLCASRGGANTGELFFGEGSRLTVL.

J is TRBJ1-1 and V is TRBV28, with a weak D call TRBD1 (5 bases). V dropped 2 bases and J dropped 2 bases, with 9 bases sitting between them. CDR1 is MDHEN, CDR2 SYDVKM, per germline. This CDR3 region has 14 residues. This chain's CDR3 is CASSLGGANTEAFF. In nucleotides, the CDR3 is TGTGCCAGCAGTTTAGGAGGGGCTAACACTGAAGCTTTCTTT. The full variable domain, its missing parts supplied by reference TRBV28 and TRBJ1-1, is DVKVTQSSRYLVKRTGEKVFLECVQDMDHENMFWYRQDPGLGLRLIYFSYDVKMKEKGDIPEGYSVSREKKERFSLILESASTNQTSMYLCASSLGGANTEAFFGQGTRLTVV.

The CDR3 loop is CASSLRSGEGVDTQYF. CDR3 coding DNA: TGTGCCAGCAGTTTAAGGTCAGGGGAGGGGGTAGATACGCAGTATTTT. The V and J genes are TRBV28 and TRBJ2-3, with a possible D match to TRBD2 (7 bases). Trimming shortened V by 2 bases and J by 5 bases, and 17 bases separated the two germline ends. From germline, CDR1 is MDHEN and CDR2 SYDVKM. This CDR3 is built from 16 residues.

In this sample, this clone turned up once. The genes are TRBV6-2 or TRBV6-3 and TRBJ2-5; D is possibly TRBD2 (6 bases). The germline V gene encodes CDR1 MNHEY and CDR2 SVGEGT. Trimming removed 3 bases at V and 5 bases at J, with 13 bases between. CDR3 length: 14 residues. CDR3 bases: TGTGCCAGCAGTTATTTACTAGCACACGAGACCCAGTACTTC. Translation gives CASSYLLAHETQYF.

This clone was picked up one time. This chain connects TRBV11-2 to TRBJ2-1, with 10 bases fitting TRBD2. This CDR3 contains 15 residues. V gave up 4 bases and J gave up 2 bases; unmatched junction bases: 2. From germline, CDR1 is SGHAT and CDR2 FQNNGV. Written as DNA, the CDR3 is TGTGCCAGCAGCTCTAGCGGGAGCCCCTACAATGAGCAGTTCTTC. This encodes CASSSSGSPYNEQFF.